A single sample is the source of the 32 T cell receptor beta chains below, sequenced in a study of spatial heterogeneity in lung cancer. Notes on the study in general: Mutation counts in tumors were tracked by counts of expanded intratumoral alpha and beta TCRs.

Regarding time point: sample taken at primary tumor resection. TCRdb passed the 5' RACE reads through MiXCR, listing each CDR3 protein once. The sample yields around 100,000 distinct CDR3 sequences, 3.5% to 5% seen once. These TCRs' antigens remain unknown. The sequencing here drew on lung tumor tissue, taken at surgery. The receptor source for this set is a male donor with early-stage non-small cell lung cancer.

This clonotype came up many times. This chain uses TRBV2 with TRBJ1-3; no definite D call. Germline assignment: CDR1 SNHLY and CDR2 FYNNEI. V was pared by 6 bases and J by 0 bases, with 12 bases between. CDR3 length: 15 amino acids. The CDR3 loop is CASRAYGDSGNTIYF. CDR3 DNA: TGTGCCAGCAGGGCCTATGGGGACTCTGGAAACACCATATATTTT.

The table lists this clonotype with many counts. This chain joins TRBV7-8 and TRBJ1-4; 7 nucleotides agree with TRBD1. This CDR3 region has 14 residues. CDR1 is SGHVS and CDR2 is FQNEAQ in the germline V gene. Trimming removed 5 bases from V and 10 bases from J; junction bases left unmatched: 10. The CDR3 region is CASSDRQGSAKLFF. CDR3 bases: TGTGCCAGCAGCGATCGACAGGGCTCGGCAAAACTGTTTTTT.

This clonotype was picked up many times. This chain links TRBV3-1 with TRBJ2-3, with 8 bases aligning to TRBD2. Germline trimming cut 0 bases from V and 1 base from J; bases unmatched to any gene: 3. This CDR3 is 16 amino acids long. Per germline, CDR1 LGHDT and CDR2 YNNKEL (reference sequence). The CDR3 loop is CASSQDAAGGTDTQYF. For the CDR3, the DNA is TGTGCCAGCAGCCAAGATGCAGCGGGAGGCACAGATACGCAGTATTTT.

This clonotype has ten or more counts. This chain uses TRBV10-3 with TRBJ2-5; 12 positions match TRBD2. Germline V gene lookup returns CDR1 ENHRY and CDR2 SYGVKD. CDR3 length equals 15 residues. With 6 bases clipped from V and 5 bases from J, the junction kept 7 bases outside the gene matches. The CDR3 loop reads CAIRTSGGHPETQYF. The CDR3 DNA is TGTGCCATCAGGACTAGCGGGGGACATCCGGAGACCCAGTACTTC.

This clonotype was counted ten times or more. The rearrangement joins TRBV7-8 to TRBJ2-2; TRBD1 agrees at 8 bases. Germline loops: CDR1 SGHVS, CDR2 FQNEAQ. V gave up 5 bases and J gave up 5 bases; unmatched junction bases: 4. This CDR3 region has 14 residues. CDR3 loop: CASSRQGYTGELFF. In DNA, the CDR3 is TGTGCCAGCAGCAGACAGGGGTATACCGGGGAGCTGTTTTTT.

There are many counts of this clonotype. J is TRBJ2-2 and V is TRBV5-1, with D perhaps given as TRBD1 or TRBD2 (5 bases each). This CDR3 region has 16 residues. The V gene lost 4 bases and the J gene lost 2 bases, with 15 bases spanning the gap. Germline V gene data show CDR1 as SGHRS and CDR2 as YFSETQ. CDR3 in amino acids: CASSPWDGRNTGELFF. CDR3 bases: TGCGCCAGCAGCCCCTGGGACGGACGAAACACCGGGGAGCTGTTTTTT. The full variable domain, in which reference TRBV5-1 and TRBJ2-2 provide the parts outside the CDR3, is KAGVTQTPRYLIKTRGQQVTLSCSPISGHRSVSWYQQTPGQGLQFLFEYFSETQRNKGNFPGRFSGRQFSNSRSEMNVSTLELGDSALYLCASSPWDGRNTGELFFGEGSRLTVL.

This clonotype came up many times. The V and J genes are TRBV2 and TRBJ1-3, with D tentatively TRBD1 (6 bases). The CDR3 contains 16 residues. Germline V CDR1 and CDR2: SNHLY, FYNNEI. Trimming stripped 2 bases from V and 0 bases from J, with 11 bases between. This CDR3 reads CASSERGANSGNTIYF. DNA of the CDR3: TGTGCCAGCAGTGAACGGGGGGCTAACTCTGGAAACACCATATATTTT.

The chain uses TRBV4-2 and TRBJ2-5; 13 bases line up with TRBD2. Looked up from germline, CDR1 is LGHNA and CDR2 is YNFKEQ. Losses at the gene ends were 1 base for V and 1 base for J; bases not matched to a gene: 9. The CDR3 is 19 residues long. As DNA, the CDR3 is TGTGCCAGCAGCCAAGCCCTGGGACTAGCGGGATGGCGCCAAGAGACCCAGTACTTC. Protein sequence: CASSQALGLAGWRQETQYF.

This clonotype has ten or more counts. The DNA of the CDR3 is TGTGCCACCCTTGACGCGAGAGAGACCCAGTACTTC. Its translation: CATLDARETQYF. The V call is TRBV10-3, the J call TRBJ2-5; D is undetermined. Germline V gene lookup returns CDR1 ENHRY and CDR2 SYGVKD. The germline V and J ends were trimmed by 10 bases and 4 bases, with 13 bases remaining between them. This CDR3 is 12 amino acids long.

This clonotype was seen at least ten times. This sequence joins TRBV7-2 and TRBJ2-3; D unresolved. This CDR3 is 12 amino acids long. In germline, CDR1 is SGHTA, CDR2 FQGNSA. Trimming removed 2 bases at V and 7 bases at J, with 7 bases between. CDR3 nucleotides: TGTGCCAGCAGCTTAACCCCCCATACGCAGTATTTT. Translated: CASSLTPHTQYF.

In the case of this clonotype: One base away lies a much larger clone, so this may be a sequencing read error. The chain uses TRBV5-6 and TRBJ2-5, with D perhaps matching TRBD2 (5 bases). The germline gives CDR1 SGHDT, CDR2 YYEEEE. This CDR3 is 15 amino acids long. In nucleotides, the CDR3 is TGTGCCAGGAGCTTGCACAGAAGAGGGCAAGAGACCCAGTACTTC. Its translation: CARSLHRRGQETQYF.

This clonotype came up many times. DNA of the CDR3: TGTGCCAGCAGTTTACGACCGGGACAGGCGGTTTCACCCCTCCACTTT. Its protein product is CASSLRPGQAVSPLHF. V and J are TRBV27 and TRBJ1-6; 8 bases are shared with TRBD1. This CDR3 has 16 residues. Germline CDR1 reads MNHEY; CDR2 reads SMNVEV (reference sequence). Trimming at V came to 2 bases and at J to 9 bases, leaving 9 bases not matched to a gene.

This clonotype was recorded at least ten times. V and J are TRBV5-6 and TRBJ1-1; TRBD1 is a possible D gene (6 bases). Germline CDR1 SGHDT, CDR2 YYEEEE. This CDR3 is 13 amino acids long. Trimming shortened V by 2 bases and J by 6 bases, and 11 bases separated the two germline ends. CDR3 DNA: TGTGCCAGCAGCTTAAAAGGGGGTGCTGAAGCTTTCTTT. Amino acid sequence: CASSLKGGAEAFF. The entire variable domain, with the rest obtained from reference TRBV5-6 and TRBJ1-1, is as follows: DAGVTQSPTHLIKTRGQQVTLRCSPKSGHDTVSWYQQALGQGPQFIFQYYEEEERQRGNFPDRFSGHQFPNYSSELNVNALLLGDSALYLCASSLKGGAEAFFGQGTRLTVV.

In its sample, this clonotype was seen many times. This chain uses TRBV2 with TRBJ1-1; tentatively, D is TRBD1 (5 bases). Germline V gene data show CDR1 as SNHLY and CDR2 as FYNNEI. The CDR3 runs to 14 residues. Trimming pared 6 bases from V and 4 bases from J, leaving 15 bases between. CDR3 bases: TGTGCCAGCAGGGAACAGGCAACCGGCACTGAAGCTTTCTTT. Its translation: CASREQATGTEAFF.

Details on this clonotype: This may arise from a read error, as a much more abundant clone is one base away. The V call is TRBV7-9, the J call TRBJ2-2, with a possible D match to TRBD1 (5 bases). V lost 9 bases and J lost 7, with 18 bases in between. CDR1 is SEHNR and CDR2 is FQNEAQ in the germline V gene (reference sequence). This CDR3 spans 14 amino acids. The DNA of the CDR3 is TGTGCCAGAAGCCGAGAGACAGAAGGCGGGGAGCTGTTTTTT. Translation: CARSRETEGGELFF.

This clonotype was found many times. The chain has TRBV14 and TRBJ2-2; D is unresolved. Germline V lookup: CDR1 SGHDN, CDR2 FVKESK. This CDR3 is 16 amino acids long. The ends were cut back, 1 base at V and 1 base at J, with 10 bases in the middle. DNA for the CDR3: TGTGCCAGCAGCCAAGTCTCGCCCAGGAACACCGGGGAGCTGTTTTTT. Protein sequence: CASSQVSPRNTGELFF.

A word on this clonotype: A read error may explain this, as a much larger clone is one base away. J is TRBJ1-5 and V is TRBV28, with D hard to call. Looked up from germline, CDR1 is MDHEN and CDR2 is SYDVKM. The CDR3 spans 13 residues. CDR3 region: CASRPYRDQPRHF. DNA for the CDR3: TGTGCCAGCAGACCCTATCGGGATCAGCCCCGGCATTTT.

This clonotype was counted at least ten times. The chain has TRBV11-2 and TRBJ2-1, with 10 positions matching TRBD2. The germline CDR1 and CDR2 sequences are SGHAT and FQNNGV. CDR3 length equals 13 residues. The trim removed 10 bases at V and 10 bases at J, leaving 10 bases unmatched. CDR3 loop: CAIKGSGRREQFF. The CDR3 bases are TGTGCCATAAAGGGTAGCGGGAGGCGGGAGCAGTTCTTC. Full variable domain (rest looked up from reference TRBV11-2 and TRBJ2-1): EAGVAQSPRYKIIEKRQSVAFWCNPISGHATLYWYQQILGQGPKLLIQFQNNGVVDDSQLPKDRFSAERLKGVDSTLKIQPAKLEDSAVYLCAIKGSGRREQFFGPGTRLTVL.

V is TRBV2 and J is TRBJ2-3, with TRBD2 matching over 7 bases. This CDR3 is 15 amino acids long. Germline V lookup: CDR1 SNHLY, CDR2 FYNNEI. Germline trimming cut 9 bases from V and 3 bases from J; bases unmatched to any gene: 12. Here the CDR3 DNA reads TGTGCCAGTCAGAGCGGGACTGGTAGGACAGATACGCAGTATTTT. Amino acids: CASQSGTGRTDTQYF.

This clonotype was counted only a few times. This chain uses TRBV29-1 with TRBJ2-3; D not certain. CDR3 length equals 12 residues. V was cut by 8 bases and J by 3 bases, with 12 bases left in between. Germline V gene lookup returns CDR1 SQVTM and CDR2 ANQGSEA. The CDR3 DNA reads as TGCAGCTCCATCCATTTGACAGATACGCAGTATTTT. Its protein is CSSIHLTDTQYF.

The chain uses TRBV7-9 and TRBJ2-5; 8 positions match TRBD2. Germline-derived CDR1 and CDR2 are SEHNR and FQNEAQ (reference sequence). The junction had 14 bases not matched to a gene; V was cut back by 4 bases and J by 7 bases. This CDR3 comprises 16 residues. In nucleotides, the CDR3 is TGTGCCAGCAGCTCCAACTCCGGGACTAGGGACGCGACCCAGTACTTC. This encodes CASSSNSGTRDATQYF.

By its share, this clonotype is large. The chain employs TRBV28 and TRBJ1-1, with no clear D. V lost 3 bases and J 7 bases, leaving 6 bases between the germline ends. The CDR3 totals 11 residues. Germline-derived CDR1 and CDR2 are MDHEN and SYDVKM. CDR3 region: CASSFPGEAFF. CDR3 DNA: TGTGCCAGCAGTTTCCCGGGTGAAGCTTTCTTT. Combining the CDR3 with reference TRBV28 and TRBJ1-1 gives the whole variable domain DVKVTQSSRYLVKRTGEKVFLECVQDMDHENMFWYRQDPGLGLRLIYFSYDVKMKEKGDIPEGYSVSREKKERFSLILESASTNQTSMYLCASSFPGEAFFGQGTRLTVV.

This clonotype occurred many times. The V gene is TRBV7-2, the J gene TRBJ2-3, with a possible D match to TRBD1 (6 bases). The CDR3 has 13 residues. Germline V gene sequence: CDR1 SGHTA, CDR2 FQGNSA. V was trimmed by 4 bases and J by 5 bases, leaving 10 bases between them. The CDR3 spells CASSWKQGDTQYF. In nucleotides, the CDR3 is TGTGCCAGCAGCTGGAAACAGGGAGATACGCAGTATTTT. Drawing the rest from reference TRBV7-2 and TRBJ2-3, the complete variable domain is GAGVSQSPSNKVTEKGKDVELRCDPISGHTALYWYRQSLGQGLEFLIYFQGNSAPDKSGLPSDRFSAERTGGSVSTLTIQRTQQEDSAVYLCASSWKQGDTQYFGPGTRLTVL.

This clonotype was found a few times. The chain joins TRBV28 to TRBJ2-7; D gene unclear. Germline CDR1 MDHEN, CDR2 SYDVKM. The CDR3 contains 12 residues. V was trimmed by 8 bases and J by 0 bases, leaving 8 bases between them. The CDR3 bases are TGTGCCAGCTCTGCGAGCTCCTACGAGCAGTACTTC. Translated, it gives CASSASSYEQYF.

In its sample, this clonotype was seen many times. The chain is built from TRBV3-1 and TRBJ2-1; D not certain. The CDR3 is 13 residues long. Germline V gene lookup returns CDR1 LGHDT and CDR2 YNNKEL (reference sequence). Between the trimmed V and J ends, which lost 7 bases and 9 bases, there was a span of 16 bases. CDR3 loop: CASTQFASGEQFF. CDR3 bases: TGTGCCAGCACTCAATTCGCCTCAGGTGAGCAGTTCTTC.

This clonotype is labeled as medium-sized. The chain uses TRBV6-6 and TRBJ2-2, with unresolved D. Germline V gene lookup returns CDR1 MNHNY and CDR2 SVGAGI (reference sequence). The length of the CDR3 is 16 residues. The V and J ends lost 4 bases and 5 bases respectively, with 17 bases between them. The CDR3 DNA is TGTGCCAGCAGTTCCCTCGGCCTAGAAATGACCGGGGAGCTGTTTTTT. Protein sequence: CASSSLGLEMTGELFF.

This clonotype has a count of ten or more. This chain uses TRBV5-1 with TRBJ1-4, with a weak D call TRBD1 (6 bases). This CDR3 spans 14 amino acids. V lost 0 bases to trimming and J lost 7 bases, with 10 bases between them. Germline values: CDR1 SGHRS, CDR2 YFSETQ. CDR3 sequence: CASSLDRASEKLFF. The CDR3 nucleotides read TGCGCCAGCAGCTTGGACAGGGCCAGTGAAAAACTGTTTTTT.

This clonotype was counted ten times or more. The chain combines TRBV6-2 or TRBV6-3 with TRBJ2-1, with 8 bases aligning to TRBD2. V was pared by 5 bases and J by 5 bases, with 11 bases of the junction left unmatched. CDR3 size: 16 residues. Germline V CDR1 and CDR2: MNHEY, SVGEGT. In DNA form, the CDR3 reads TGTGCCAGCAGTACGCTGTGGGGACTAGGGCACAATGAGCAGTTCTTC. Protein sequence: CASSTLWGLGHNEQFF.

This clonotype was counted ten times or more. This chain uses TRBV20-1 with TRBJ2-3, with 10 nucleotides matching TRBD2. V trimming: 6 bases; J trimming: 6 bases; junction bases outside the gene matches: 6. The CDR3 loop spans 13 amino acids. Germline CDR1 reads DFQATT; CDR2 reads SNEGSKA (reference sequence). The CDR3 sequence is CSAALAGADTQYF. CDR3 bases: TGCAGTGCGGCCCTAGCGGGAGCGGATACGCAGTATTTT.

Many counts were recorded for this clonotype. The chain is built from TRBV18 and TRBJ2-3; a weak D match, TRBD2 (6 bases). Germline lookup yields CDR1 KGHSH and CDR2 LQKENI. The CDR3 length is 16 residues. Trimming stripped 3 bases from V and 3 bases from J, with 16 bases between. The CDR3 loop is CASSPQGGGGTDTQYF. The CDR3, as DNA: TGTGCCAGCTCACCGCAGGGAGGAGGTGGGACAGATACGCAGTATTTT.

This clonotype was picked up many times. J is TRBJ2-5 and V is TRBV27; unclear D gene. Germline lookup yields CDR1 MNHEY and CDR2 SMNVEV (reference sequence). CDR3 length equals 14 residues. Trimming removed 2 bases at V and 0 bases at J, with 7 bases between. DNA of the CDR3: TGTGCCAGCAGTTTAAGGGTAGACCAAGAGACCCAGTACTTC. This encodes CASSLRVDQETQYF.

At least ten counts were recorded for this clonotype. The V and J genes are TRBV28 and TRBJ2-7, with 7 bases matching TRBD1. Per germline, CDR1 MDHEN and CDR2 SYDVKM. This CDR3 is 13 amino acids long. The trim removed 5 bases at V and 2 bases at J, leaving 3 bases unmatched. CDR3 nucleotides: TGTGCCAGCAGTGGGGACAGCACCTACGAGCAGTACTTC. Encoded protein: CASSGDSTYEQYF.